This T cell receptor (beta chain) came from a study of T cells in Graves' hyperthyroidism and ophthalmopathy. Study outcomes and limitations: Most thyroid clonotypes with frequency above 0.001 were detected in blood.

Disease duration under 2 months; hyperthyroidism patients were aged 18 to 65. About 9.4 ml fresh peripheral blood yielded the PBMCs. This clonotype was found many times. What it binds is not known. RNA transcripts served as the template for amplifying TCR beta CDR3 regions. Initially, a first-round RT-PCR of the TCR CDR3 employed the HTBI primer set. TCRdb itself ran the multiplex PCR reads through MiXCR, one entry per CDR3 protein. The sample lists a few hundred thousand distinct CDR3 sequences; just under 15% were seen once. Sample: blood. This receptor was obtained from a young woman with Graves' hyperthyroidism.

The CDR3 region is CASSLSGSNRPQHF. The CDR3 DNA reads TGTGCCAGCAGTTTATCCGGCAGCAATAGGCCCCAGCATTTT. The rearrangement links TRBV27 to TRBJ1-5; D is uncertain. The CDR3 spans 14 residues. Trimming shortened V by 0 bases and J by 9 bases, and 12 bases separated the two germline ends. The V gene's germline CDR1 is MNHEY and CDR2 SMNVEV (reference sequence).